This T cell receptor beta chain stems from a study of regulatory T cells in long-lasting Graves disease. This clonotype was detected many times. Its target is unknown. CDR3 length: 15 amino acids. CDR1 is SGHTA, CDR2 FQGNSA, per germline. V lost 5 bases to trimming and J lost 0 bases, with 11 bases between them. Time point reported: newly diagnosed GD, antithyroid drugs for less than 3 months. With RNA extracted from PBMCs as input, the TCR library was made. Study-wide results and limits: Among samples with persistent disease, TRBV28, TRBJ1-2 and TRBJ2-5 were favored. The study found lower TCR diversity in persistent Graves' patients than in newly diagnosed ones. Sample size, which was small, may have reduced accuracy.

For TCR beta, libraries came from iRepertoire HTBI primers and Arm-PCR of CDR3 regions. From the multiplex PCR reads, TCRdb called clonotypes with MiXCR, one entry per CDR3 protein. Altogether roughly 350,000 distinct CDR3 sequences are present, approximately 15% being singletons, with the ten largest covering 25% to 30%. Separately, the same data were catalogued under a study of T cells in Graves' hyperthyroidism and ophthalmopathy. From that study: Exclusions: uncontrolled infection, other autoimmune disease, pregnancy, lactation.

This TCR was recovered from a man in his forties or fifties with Graves disease. The chain joins TRBV7-2 to TRBJ2-4; D may be TRBD1 (6 bases). Specimen: peripheral blood mononuclear cells (PBMCs), collected at new diagnosis, from a patient treated with antithyroid drugs. The CDR3 loop reads CASSLNRAAKNIQYF. CDR3 in DNA: TGTGCCAGCAGCCTTAACAGGGCAGCCAAAAACATTCAGTACTTC.